The clone carrying this T cell receptor (beta chain) has a count of ten or more. This record comes from a study of human T cells and chemical hapten exposure. On the study more broadly: DPC at 2% was the sensitizing agent, placed on 2 cm by 2 cm of upper inner arm skin. A mostly female patient group had alopecia areata, totalis or universalis.

Time point: patch test 2, 6 weeks after DPC sensitization. The treatment was: therapeutic diphenylcyclopropenone sensitization with weekly scalp DPC. Extraction yielded total RNA from whole blood (unfractionated). The authors' processing: Samples ranged from 23,224 to 690,600 TCRs, with a median of approximately 91,000. TCRdb analysed the RACE reads with MiXCR anew, one entry per CDR3 protein. The V and J calls shown here were made by TCRdb, not taken from the authors' results. Of over 100,000 distinct CDR3 sequences in the sample, roughly a tenth were seen once. This CDR3 has 11 amino acids. V was clipped by 9 bases and J by 3 bases, with 8 bases between them.

The origin of this receptor is a woman in her 40s with alopecia areata. Some clones in this sample may be carry-over from other donors' samples. This specimen consisted of whole blood, obtained in connection with sensitization to the hapten diphenylcyclopropenone (DPC). The chain uses TRBV12-3 or TRBV12-4 and TRBJ1-2; D is uncertain. In DNA, the CDR3 is TGTGCCAGTGGGGTGCACTATGGCTACACCTTC. Amino acids: CASGVHYGYTF.